Below, 7 T cell receptor beta chains from the same sample are listed, as sequenced in a study of identical twins. TCRdb independently ran MiXCR on the 5' RACE reads; one entry per CDR3 protein. This table has some 320,000 distinct CDR3 sequences, about 12% appearing once. A further study also used this sample, focusing on yellow fever vaccine responses in identical twins.

Sequencing was done on a sample of CD8+ T cells sorted from blood. The receptors shown here come from a woman younger than 30 in good health.

This clonotype showed up just a few times. This chain joins TRBV25-1 and TRBJ2-3, with 8 bases fitting TRBD2. Trimming cost V 6 bases and J 3 bases; bases outside gene matches: 8. The germline gives CDR1 MGHDK, CDR2 SYGVNS. CDR3 length equals 15 residues. The CDR3, as DNA: TGTGCCAGCAGCGGGTCGGGGGGGCTTACAGATACGCAGTATTTT. Protein product: CASSGSGGLTDTQYF.

This clonotype was seen repeatedly, ten times or more. The genes are TRBV11-2 and TRBJ2-1; TRBD1 matches 8 bases. CDR3 length equals 16 residues. The junction had 10 bases not matched to a gene; V was cut back by 4 bases and J by 5 bases. Germline V lookup: CDR1 SGHAT, CDR2 FQNNGV. The CDR3 is CASSSSFRGPNNEQFF. CDR3 nucleotide sequence: TGTGCCAGCAGCTCCTCGTTCAGGGGGCCCAACAATGAGCAGTTCTTC.

This clonotype appeared a few times. V gene TRBV12-3 or TRBV12-4 combines with J gene TRBJ2-3, with 7 bases that match TRBD1. V lost 5 bases, J lost 0 bases, and 2 bases stayed unmatched. The CDR3 extends over 14 amino acids. CDR3 in DNA: TGTGCCAGCAGTCCAGGGGGTAGCACAGATACGCAGTATTTT. It yields the protein CASSPGGSTDTQYF.

There are many counts of this clonotype. V usage is TRBV29-1 and J usage is TRBJ2-1; possibly TRBD2 for D (6 bases). Trimming stripped 2 bases from V and 9 bases from J, with 14 bases between. This CDR3 region has 13 residues. Germline loops: CDR1 SQVTM, CDR2 ANQGSEA. The CDR3 spells CSVENGTEGEQFF. In nucleotides, the CDR3 is TGCAGCGTTGAAAACGGTACGGAGGGTGAGCAGTTCTTC.

The V gene is TRBV27, the J gene TRBJ2-2; no reliable D call. Deletions cut 0 bases from V and 7 bases from J, with 9 bases between. Germline V gene sequence: CDR1 MNHEY, CDR2 SMNVEV (reference sequence). This CDR3 has 14 residues. CDR3 region: CASSLSISYGELFF. The CDR3 DNA sequence: TGTGCCAGCAGTTTATCGATTTCCTACGGGGAGCTGTTTTTT.

The rearrangement joins TRBV10-2 to TRBJ2-7; D is perhaps TRBD1 or TRBD2 (5 bases each). The V end lost 0 bases, the J end lost 1 base, and 16 bases lay between the germline ends. Germline lookup yields CDR1 WSHSY and CDR2 SAAADI. This CDR3 is built from 17 residues. The chain's CDR3 is CASSESLRGGSSYEQYF. In DNA, the CDR3 is TGCGCCAGCAGTGAGTCGTTGAGGGGCGGCAGTTCCTACGAGCAGTACTTC.

The rearrangement links TRBV7-9 to TRBJ2-2; D may be TRBD1 (5 bases). The germline V gene encodes CDR1 SEHNR and CDR2 FQNEAQ (reference sequence). The CDR3 consists of 15 residues. V gave up 6 bases and J gave up 6 bases, with 17 bases separating them. The CDR3 spells CASRKTQGLPGELFF. The CDR3 DNA reads TGTGCCAGCAGGAAGACCCAGGGTTTGCCCGGGGAGCTGTTTTTT.